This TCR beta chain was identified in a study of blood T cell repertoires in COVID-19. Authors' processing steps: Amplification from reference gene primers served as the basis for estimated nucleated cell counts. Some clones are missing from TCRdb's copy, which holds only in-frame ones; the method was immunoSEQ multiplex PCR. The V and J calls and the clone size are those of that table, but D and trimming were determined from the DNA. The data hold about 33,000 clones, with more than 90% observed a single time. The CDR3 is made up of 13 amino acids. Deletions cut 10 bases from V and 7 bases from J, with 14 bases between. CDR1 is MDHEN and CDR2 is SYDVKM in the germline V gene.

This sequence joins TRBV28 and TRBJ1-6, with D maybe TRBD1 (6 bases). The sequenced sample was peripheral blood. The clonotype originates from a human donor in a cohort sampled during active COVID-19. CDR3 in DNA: TGTGCCATCAGGGGAGTTCAGAATTCACCCCTCCACTTT. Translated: CAIRGVQNSPLHF.